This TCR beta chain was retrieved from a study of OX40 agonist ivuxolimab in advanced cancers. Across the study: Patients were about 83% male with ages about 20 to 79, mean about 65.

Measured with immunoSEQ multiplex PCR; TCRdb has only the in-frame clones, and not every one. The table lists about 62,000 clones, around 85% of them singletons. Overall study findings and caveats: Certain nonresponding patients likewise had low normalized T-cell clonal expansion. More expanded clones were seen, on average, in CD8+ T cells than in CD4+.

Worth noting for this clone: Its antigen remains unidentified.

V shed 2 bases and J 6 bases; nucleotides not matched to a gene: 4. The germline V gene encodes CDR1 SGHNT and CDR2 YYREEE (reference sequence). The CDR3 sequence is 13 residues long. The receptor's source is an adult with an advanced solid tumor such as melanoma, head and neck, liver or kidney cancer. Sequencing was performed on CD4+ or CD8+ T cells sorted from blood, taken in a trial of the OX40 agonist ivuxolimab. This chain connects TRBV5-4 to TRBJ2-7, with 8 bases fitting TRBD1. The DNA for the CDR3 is TGTGCCAGCAGCTTAACGGGGACAGGCGAGCAGTACTTC. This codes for CASSLTGTGEQYF.